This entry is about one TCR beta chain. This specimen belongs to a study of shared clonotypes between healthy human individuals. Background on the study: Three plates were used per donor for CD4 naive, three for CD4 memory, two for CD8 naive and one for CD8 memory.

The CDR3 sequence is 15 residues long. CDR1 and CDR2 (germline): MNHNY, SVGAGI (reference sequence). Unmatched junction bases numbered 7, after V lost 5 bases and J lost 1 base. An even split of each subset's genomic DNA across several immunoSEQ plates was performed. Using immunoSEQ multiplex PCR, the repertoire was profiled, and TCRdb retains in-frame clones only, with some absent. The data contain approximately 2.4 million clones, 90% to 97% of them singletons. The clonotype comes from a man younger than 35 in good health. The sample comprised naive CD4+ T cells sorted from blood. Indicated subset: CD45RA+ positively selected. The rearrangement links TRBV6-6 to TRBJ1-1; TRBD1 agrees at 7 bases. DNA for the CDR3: TGTGCCAGCAGTCTTTCAGGGGGTCAGAACACTGAAGCTTTCTTT. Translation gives CASSLSGGQNTEAFF.